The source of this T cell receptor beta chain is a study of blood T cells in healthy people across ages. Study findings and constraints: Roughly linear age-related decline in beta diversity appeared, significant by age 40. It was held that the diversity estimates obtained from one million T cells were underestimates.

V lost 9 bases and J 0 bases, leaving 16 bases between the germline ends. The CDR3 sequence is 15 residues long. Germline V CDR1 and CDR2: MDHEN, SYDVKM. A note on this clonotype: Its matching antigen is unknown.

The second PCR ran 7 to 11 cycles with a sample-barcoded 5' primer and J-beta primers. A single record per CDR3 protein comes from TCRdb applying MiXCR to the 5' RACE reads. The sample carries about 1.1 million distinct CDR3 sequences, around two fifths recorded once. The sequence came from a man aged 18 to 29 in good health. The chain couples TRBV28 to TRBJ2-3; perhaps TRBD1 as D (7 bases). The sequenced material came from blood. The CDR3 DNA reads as TGTGCCAGTAGAGCCCCAGGGGGGAGCACAGATACGCAGTATTTT. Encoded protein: CASRAPGGSTDTQYF. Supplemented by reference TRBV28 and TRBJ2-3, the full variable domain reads DVKVTQSSRYLVKRTGEKVFLECVQDMDHENMFWYRQDPGLGLRLIYFSYDVKMKEKGDIPEGYSVSREKKERFSLILESASTNQTSMYLCASRAPGGSTDTQYFGPGTRLTVL.